A single sample is the source of the 19 T cell receptor beta chains below, sequenced in a study of beta chain features in type 1 diabetes. Their specific antigens are unknown. General observations from the study: People with Type 1 diabetes carried modestly yet significantly shorter TCRB CDR3s in all four CD4+ subsets.

Expressed TCRB transcripts got sequenced, as all isolated RNA was reverse transcribed. This table comes from immunoSEQ multiplex PCR, and its TCRdb copy is limited to in-frame clones, with some not included. The table records 200,000 to 250,000 clones, 11% to 15% of them present only once. Sequenced input: naive CD4+ T cells from blood. The receptors were gathered from a young man with type 1 diabetes.

There are a few counts of this clone. DNA of the CDR3: TGTGCCAGCAGCTCCCTCGGGACACCAGGAAACACCATATATTTT. Translated: CASSSLGTPGNTIYF. This chain uses TRBV13 with TRBJ1-3; maybe TRBD1 (6 bases). The V end lost 4 bases, the J end lost 4 bases, and 14 bases lay between the germline ends. Germline V gives CDR1 PRHDT, CDR2 FYEKMQ (reference sequence). The CDR3 extends over 15 amino acids.

This clone was counted between two and nine times. The V and J genes are TRBV4-1 and TRBJ2-5, with D perhaps TRBD1 (5 bases). The V end lost 1 base, the J end lost 1 base, and 10 bases lay between the germline ends. Germline V CDR1 and CDR2: MGHRA, YSYEKL. The CDR3 covers 15 residues. This CDR3 is CASSQVGVVQETQYF. The CDR3, as DNA: TGCGCCAGCAGCCAAGTAGGGGTGGTCCAAGAGACCCAGTACTTC.

J is TRBJ2-1 and V is TRBV4-1; D perhaps matches TRBD2 (6 bases). Germline assignment: CDR1 MGHRA and CDR2 YSYEKL. The CDR3 contains 16 residues. Trimming took off 1 base at V and 4 bases at J, with 14 bases between the two ends. This chain's CDR3 is CASSQVGGALYNEQFF. In nucleotides, the CDR3 is TGCGCCAGCAGCCAAGTAGGAGGGGCTCTTTACAATGAGCAGTTCTTC.

For the CDR3, the DNA is TGTGCCAGCAGCTTAAGACCAACAGTAATAGGATACAATGAGCAGTTCTTC. Encoded protein: CASSLRPTVIGYNEQFF. The chain has TRBV7-9 and TRBJ2-1; unclear D gene. The CDR3 spans 17 residues. The V and J ends lost 2 bases and 4 bases respectively, with 18 bases between them. CDR1 and CDR2 from the germline V gene are SEHNR and FQNEAQ (reference sequence).

The V and J genes are TRBV4-2 and TRBJ1-5, with D possibly TRBD1 on 5 matching bases. CDR1 LGHNA and CDR2 YNFKEQ come from the germline V gene. Trimming cost V 6 bases and J 4 bases, with 10 bases left between them. The CDR3 totals 13 residues. CDR3 nucleotides: TGTGCCAGCAGGGGGCAGGAGAATCAGCCCCAGCATTTT. Encoded protein: CASRGQENQPQHF.

This clone has just a few counts. The chain uses TRBV18 and TRBJ1-1, with 7 bases matching TRBD1. V trimming: 0 bases; J trimming: 1 base; junction bases outside the gene matches: 8. The germline V gene has CDR1 KGHSH and CDR2 LQKENI. CDR3 length equals 17 residues. The CDR3 is CASSPPWGQLRNTEAFF. In DNA, the CDR3 is TGTGCCAGCTCACCACCGTGGGGACAGCTAAGGAACACTGAAGCTTTCTTT.

The CDR3 here is CASSPNRGSYNSPLHF. CDR3 DNA: TGTGCCAGCAGCCCCAACCGAGGGTCCTATAATTCACCCCTCCACTTT. The chain links TRBV11-3 to TRBJ1-6; D ambiguous. Trimming pared 5 bases from V and 1 base from J, leaving 12 bases between. CDR1 is SGHNT and CDR2 is YENEEA in the germline V gene. The CDR3 contains 16 residues.

This clone was picked up a small number of times. Here the CDR3 reads CASSLAGGRYEQYF. For the CDR3, the DNA is TGTGCCAGCAGCTTAGCTGGGGGCCGCTACGAGCAGTACTTC. The gene calls are TRBV11-2 and TRBJ2-7, with a tentative D call TRBD1 (6 bases). V lost 1 base, J lost 3 bases, and 10 bases lay in between. This CDR3 spans 14 amino acids. Germline CDR1 reads SGHAT; CDR2 reads FQNNGV. Variable domain in full (rest from reference TRBV11-2 and TRBJ2-7): EAGVAQSPRYKIIEKRQSVAFWCNPISGHATLYWYQQILGQGPKLLIQFQNNGVVDDSQLPKDRFSAERLKGVDSTLKIQPAKLEDSAVYLCASSLAGGRYEQYFGPGTRLTVT.

In its sample, this clone was seen a few times. This rearrangement joins TRBV4-1 to TRBJ1-5; 11 bases fit TRBD1. Germline-derived CDR1 and CDR2 are MGHRA and YSYEKL. The CDR3 has 15 residues. The ends lost 4 bases at V and 4 bases at J; junction bases unmatched: 3. The CDR3 loop reads CASSPGTGGNQPQHF. The DNA for the CDR3 is TGCGCCAGCAGCCCCGGGACAGGGGGGAATCAGCCCCAGCATTTT.

This clone was seen a handful of times. The chain is built from TRBV15 and TRBJ1-2; TRBD1 aligns across 7 bases. Per germline, CDR1 LNHNV and CDR2 YYDKDF (reference sequence). The CDR3 covers 15 residues. V gave up 1 base and J gave up 4 bases; unmatched junction bases: 6. CDR3 in amino acids: CATSRVGTASYGYTF. The DNA for the CDR3 is TGTGCCACCAGCAGAGTAGGGACAGCATCCTATGGCTACACCTTC.

This clone was counted only a few times. At one of its ends the junction is not consistent with the germline gene, which may arise from a read error. This chain joins TRBV7-2 and TRBJ2-7; the D gene is possibly TRBD2 (5 bases). Per the germline V gene, CDR1 is SGHTA and CDR2 is FQGNSA. The CDR3 is 12 residues long. CDR3 DNA: TGTGCCAGCAGCTCGCCGGAGGCGGGCTCCGCCTTC. This encodes CASSSPEAGSAF.

This clone was found a few times. The chain is built from TRBV29-1 and TRBJ1-2; the D gene is possibly TRBD1 (6 bases). Germline V gives CDR1 SQVTM, CDR2 ANQGSEA. Deletions cut 5 bases from V and 4 bases from J, with 14 bases between. This CDR3 comprises 13 residues. CDR3 nucleotides: TGCAGCGTTTGGGGGGGCGCTGGCTATGGCTACACCTTC. Amino acid sequence: CSVWGGAGYGYTF. The complete variable domain, with remaining parts taken from reference TRBV29-1 and TRBJ1-2, reads SAVISQKPSRDICQRGTSLTIQCQVDSQVTMMFWYRQQPGQSLTLIATANQGSEATYESGFVIDKFPISRPNLTFSTLTVSNMSPEDSSIYLCSVWGGAGYGYTFGSGTRLTVV.

This clone was counted only a few times. The chain is built from TRBV5-1 and TRBJ2-2, with 7 nucleotides matching TRBD2. The J segment lost 4 bases and the V segment lost 0 bases, leaving 6 bases of the junction unmatched. This CDR3 comprises 16 residues. CDR1 is SGHRS, CDR2 YFSETQ, per germline. DNA for the CDR3: TGCGCCAGCAGCTTGGGTGGCGGGAGCGCCACCGGGGAGCTGTTTTTT. This gives the protein CASSLGGGSATGELFF.

This clone has just a few counts. The chain couples TRBV7-6 to TRBJ1-4; a possible D gene is TRBD1 (5 bases). V was pared by 4 bases and J by 0 bases, with 12 bases between. This CDR3 is built from 16 residues. From germline, CDR1 is SGHVS and CDR2 FNYEAQ. The CDR3 DNA follows: TGTGCCAGCAGCTATGACAGTACTGCAACTAATGAAAAACTGTTTTTT. It translates to CASSYDSTATNEKLFF.

This clone was detected a few times. The rearrangement links TRBV30 to TRBJ2-7; D perhaps matches TRBD2 (5 bases). V lost 0 bases, J lost 6 bases, and 18 bases lay in between. Germline CDR1 reads GTSNPN; CDR2 reads SVGIG (reference sequence). CDR3 length equals 15 residues. Here the CDR3 reads CAWSVNHLLEAEQYF. CDR3 sequence (DNA): TGTGCCTGGAGTGTAAATCACCTTTTGGAGGCCGAGCAGTACTTC.

The chain recombines TRBV11-2 with TRBJ2-1; D remains ambiguous. CDR1 SGHAT and CDR2 FQNNGV come from the germline V gene. V was pared by 5 bases and J by 7 bases, with 9 bases between. The CDR3 length is 12 residues. The CDR3 is CASSLSVNEQFF. The CDR3 coding sequence is TGTGCCAGCAGCCTGTCAGTGAATGAGCAGTTCTTC.

This clone showed up just a few times. The chain couples TRBV5-4 to TRBJ2-1; TRBD2 is a possible D gene (5 bases). This CDR3 is built from 15 residues. V was shortened by 0 bases and J by 2 bases, with 9 bases between the two germline ends. Germline V lookup: CDR1 SGHNT, CDR2 YYREEE (reference sequence). CDR3 protein: CASSLGRSAYNEQFF. The CDR3 region has the DNA TGTGCCAGCAGCTTGGGGAGGTCTGCCTACAATGAGCAGTTCTTC.

The gene calls are TRBV7-9 and TRBJ1-5, with no clear D. The ends were cut back, 2 bases at V and 5 bases at J, with 7 bases in the middle. The CDR3 covers 13 residues. CDR1 is SEHNR, CDR2 FQNEAQ, per germline (reference sequence). In DNA, the CDR3 is TGTGCCAGCAGCTTATTTGCAGATCAGCCCCAGCATTTT. Amino acid sequence: CASSLFADQPQHF.

Only a few counts were recorded for this clone. The rearrangement links TRBV5-4 to TRBJ1-4; 8 positions match TRBD1. Germline lookup yields CDR1 SGHNT and CDR2 YYREEE (reference sequence). V gave up 0 bases and J gave up 6 bases; unmatched junction bases: 10. This CDR3 spans 17 amino acids. The CDR3 spells CASSLAPRTGPYEKLFF. The DNA for the CDR3 is TGTGCCAGCAGCTTGGCCCCCAGGACAGGGCCTTATGAAAAACTGTTTTTT.